A selection of T cell receptor beta chains follows, all from one sample in a study of blood T cell repertoires in COVID-19. Measured with immunoSEQ multiplex PCR; TCRdb has only the in-frame clones, and not every one. The profile covers about 160,000 clones, with approximately 90% appearing a single time and 4.8% taken by the ten largest. The sample comprised peripheral blood. These TCRs come from a man aged 25-40 years with COVID-19, enrolled during active disease. CDR3s include the opening cysteine and the closing phenylalanine or tryptophan. The order of the fields is D gene, clone size, V gene, J gene, CDR3 protein, CDR3 DNA. The D gene is left open where the match is weak. Where a row states a size, it is once, few, many or the class of an expanded clone; other rows omit it.

d_call: .; clone_size: .; v_call: TRBV7-3; j_call: TRBJ2-1; cdr3_aa: CASSLNRGGDEQFF; cdr3_nt: TGTGCCAGCAGCTTAAACAGGGGAGGCGATGAGCAGTTCTTC
d_call: .; clone_size: .; v_call: TRBV30; j_call: TRBJ2-7; cdr3_aa: CAWSHTGTSSYEQYF; cdr3_nt: TGTGCCTGGAGTCATACAGGAACCAGCTCCTACGAGCAGTACTTC
d_call: .; clone_size: .; v_call: TRBV6-5; j_call: TRBJ1-1; cdr3_aa: CASSSDRLNTEAFF; cdr3_nt: TGTGCCAGCAGTTCCGACAGGTTGAACACTGAAGCTTTCTTT
d_call: .; clone_size: .; v_call: TRBV4-3; j_call: TRBJ1-5; cdr3_aa: CASSQDRGNSNQPQHF; cdr3_nt: TGCGCCAGCAGCCAAGATAGGGGTAATAGCAATCAGCCCCAGCATTTT
d_call: TRBD1; clone_size: .; v_call: TRBV20-1; j_call: TRBJ1-5; cdr3_aa: CSASERTGNQPQHF; cdr3_nt: TGCAGTGCTAGTGAAAGGACAGGGAATCAGCCCCAGCATTTT
d_call: TRBD1; clone_size: .; v_call: TRBV24-1; j_call: TRBJ1-6; cdr3_aa: CATSDTRTGPNSPLHF; cdr3_nt: TGTGCCACCAGTGATACCCGGACAGGGCCTAATTCACCCCTCCACTTT
d_call: TRBD1; clone_size: .; v_call: TRBV24-1; j_call: TRBJ2-7; cdr3_aa: CATSDQRGREQYF; cdr3_nt: TGTGCCACCAGTGATCAAAGGGGGCGCGAGCAGTACTTC
d_call: TRBD1; clone_size: .; v_call: TRBV3-1/TRBV3-2; j_call: TRBJ2-7; cdr3_aa: CASSQEGGQGIGQYF; cdr3_nt: TGTGCCAGCAGCCAAGAAGGAGGACAGGGGATCGGGCAGTACTTC
d_call: TRBD1; clone_size: .; v_call: TRBV7-2; j_call: TRBJ2-5; cdr3_aa: CASSPRQGAIETQYF; cdr3_nt: TGTGCCAGCAGCCCAAGACAGGGGGCGATCGAGACCCAGTACTTC
d_call: .; clone_size: .; v_call: TRBV5-4; j_call: TRBJ2-1; cdr3_aa: CASSLDVGSSYNEQFF; cdr3_nt: TGTGCCAGCAGCTTGGATGTGGGGAGCTCCTACAATGAGCAGTTCTTC
d_call: .; clone_size: .; v_call: TRBV6-5; j_call: TRBJ2-1; cdr3_aa: CASIGGGSNNEQFF; cdr3_nt: TGTGCCAGCATTGGAGGCGGATCGAACAATGAGCAGTTCTTC
d_call: TRBD2; clone_size: .; v_call: TRBV5-4; j_call: TRBJ2-5; cdr3_aa: CASSKGLAGQETQYF; cdr3_nt: TGTGCCAGCAGCAAGGGACTAGCGGGCCAAGAGACCCAGTACTTC
d_call: TRBD2; clone_size: .; v_call: TRBV11-2; j_call: TRBJ2-1; cdr3_aa: CASSFPRGVGRESGNEQFF; cdr3_nt: TGTGCCAGCAGCTTCCCGAGAGGGGTTGGGCGGGAGAGCGGCAATGAGCAGTTCTTC
d_call: TRBD1; clone_size: .; v_call: TRBV6-5; j_call: TRBJ2-7; cdr3_aa: CASSVLRDSTYEQYF; cdr3_nt: TGTGCCAGCAGCGTACTCCGGGACAGCACCTACGAGCAGTACTTC
d_call: TRBD1; clone_size: .; v_call: TRBV7-2; j_call: TRBJ1-6; cdr3_aa: CASRGTAVNSPLHF; cdr3_nt: TGTGCCAGCAGGGGGACAGCCGTTAATTCACCCCTCCACTTT
d_call: .; clone_size: .; v_call: TRBV28; j_call: TRBJ2-5; cdr3_aa: CASSRRVSWETQYF; cdr3_nt: TGTGCCAGCAGCCGCAGGGTCTCCTGGGAGACCCAGTACTTC
d_call: TRBD1; clone_size: .; v_call: TRBV27; j_call: TRBJ1-2; cdr3_aa: CASSFAGQGATNYGYTF; cdr3_nt: TGTGCCAGCAGTTTTGCGGGACAGGGGGCAACTAACTATGGCTACACCTTC
d_call: .; clone_size: .; v_call: TRBV7-2; j_call: TRBJ2-3; cdr3_aa: CASSSRQGLPPSTQYF; cdr3_nt: TGTGCCAGCAGCTCTAGGCAGGGCCTCCCTCCCAGTACGCAGTATTTT
d_call: TRBD1; clone_size: .; v_call: TRBV2; j_call: TRBJ2-2; cdr3_aa: CASSEAGGQGMHTGELFF; cdr3_nt: TGTGCCAGCAGTGAAGCAGGGGGACAGGGGATGCACACCGGGGAGCTGTTTTTT
d_call: .; clone_size: .; v_call: TRBV6-5; j_call: TRBJ2-7; cdr3_aa: CASSYSDNYEQYF; cdr3_nt: TGTGCCAGCAGTTACTCGGACAACTACGAGCAGTACTTC
d_call: TRBD1; clone_size: .; v_call: TRBV15; j_call: TRBJ2-1; cdr3_aa: CATSRRTGGGLVGEQFF; cdr3_nt: TGTGCCACCAGCAGGAGAACAGGGGGCGGACTTGTAGGTGAGCAGTTCTTC
d_call: TRBD1; clone_size: once; v_call: TRBV28; j_call: TRBJ2-5; cdr3_aa: CASSNHRQGGYLETQYF; cdr3_nt: TGTGCCAGCAGCAACCATAGACAGGGGGGATACTTAGAGACCCAGTACTTC
d_call: TRBD1; clone_size: once; v_call: TRBV19; j_call: TRBJ1-6; cdr3_aa: CASNLQGAGNSPLHF; cdr3_nt: TGTGCCAGTAATCTACAGGGGGCTGGGAATTCACCCCTCCACTTT
d_call: TRBD1; clone_size: .; v_call: TRBV2; j_call: TRBJ1-4; cdr3_aa: CASSRGQGLATNEKLFF; cdr3_nt: TGTGCCAGCAGTCGCGGACAGGGGTTAGCAACTAATGAAAAACTGTTTTTT
d_call: .; clone_size: .; v_call: TRBV6-5; j_call: TRBJ2-2; cdr3_aa: CASSYGQGTNTGELFF; cdr3_nt: TGTGCCAGCAGTTACGGGCAGGGGACGAACACCGGGGAGCTGTTTTTT
d_call: TRBD1; clone_size: .; v_call: TRBV2; j_call: TRBJ2-5; cdr3_aa: CASSLDRDAKGETQYF; cdr3_nt: TGTGCCAGCAGTTTAGACAGGGATGCTAAGGGCGAGACCCAGTACTTC
d_call: TRBD1; clone_size: .; v_call: TRBV5-6; j_call: TRBJ2-3; cdr3_aa: CASSLPGQGFLSRADTQYF; cdr3_nt: TGTGCCAGCAGCTTACCGGGACAGGGGTTTTTGAGTCGTGCAGATACGCAGTATTTT
d_call: .; clone_size: .; v_call: TRBV5-4; j_call: TRBJ1-3; cdr3_aa: CASSLDSGNTIYF; cdr3_nt: TGTGCCAGCAGCTTGGACTCCGGAAACACCATATATTTT
d_call: .; clone_size: .; v_call: TRBV7-9; j_call: TRBJ2-2; cdr3_aa: CASSLRQGGTGELFF; cdr3_nt: TGTGCCAGCAGCCTGAGACAGGGAGGCACCGGGGAGCTGTTTTTT
d_call: TRBD2; clone_size: .; v_call: TRBV7-8; j_call: TRBJ2-3; cdr3_aa: CASSLVGLAGSDTQYF; cdr3_nt: TGTGCCAGCAGCTTAGTGGGACTAGCGGGATCGGATACGCAGTATTTT
d_call: .; clone_size: few; v_call: TRBV11-2; j_call: TRBJ2-1; cdr3_aa: CASSGEGENEQFF; cdr3_nt: TGTGCCAGCAGCGGAGAGGGAGAGAACGAGCAGTTCTTC
d_call: .; clone_size: .; v_call: TRBV10-3; j_call: TRBJ1-6; cdr3_aa: CAIGAKNSPLHF; cdr3_nt: TGTGCCATCGGAGCCAAGAATTCACCCCTCCACTTT
d_call: TRBD1; clone_size: .; v_call: TRBV3-1/TRBV3-2; j_call: TRBJ1-2; cdr3_aa: CASSQWSQGAASYGYTF; cdr3_nt: TGTGCCAGCAGCCAATGGAGTCAGGGGGCGGCTAGCTATGGCTACACCTTC
d_call: TRBD1; clone_size: .; v_call: TRBV3-1/TRBV3-2; j_call: TRBJ1-1; cdr3_aa: CASSLGQANTEAFF; cdr3_nt: TGTGCCAGCAGCCTGGGACAGGCGAACACTGAAGCTTTCTTT
d_call: .; clone_size: .; v_call: TRBV28; j_call: TRBJ1-2; cdr3_aa: CASIPGQNYGYTF; cdr3_nt: TGTGCCAGCATCCCAGGCCAGAACTATGGCTACACCTTC
d_call: .; clone_size: .; v_call: TRBV11-1; j_call: TRBJ2-7; cdr3_aa: CASSLGNSWGGHEQYF; cdr3_nt: TGTGCCAGCAGCTTAGGTAACTCGTGGGGGGGCCACGAGCAGTACTTC
d_call: TRBD2; clone_size: .; v_call: TRBV7-9; j_call: TRBJ2-1; cdr3_aa: CASSLREINEQFF; cdr3_nt: TGTGCCAGCAGCTTGCGGGAGATCAATGAGCAGTTCTTC
d_call: .; clone_size: .; v_call: TRBV4-3; j_call: TRBJ2-6; cdr3_aa: CASSQDPQGMISGANVLTF; cdr3_nt: TGCGCCAGCAGCCAAGATCCCCAGGGAATGATCTCTGGGGCCAACGTCCTGACTTTC
d_call: .; clone_size: .; v_call: TRBV5-4; j_call: TRBJ2-3; cdr3_aa: CASSWGDSYTDTQYF; cdr3_nt: TGTGCCAGCAGCTGGGGGGACAGCTACACAGATACGCAGTATTTT
d_call: .; clone_size: .; v_call: TRBV28; j_call: TRBJ1-5; cdr3_aa: CASSPSGQPQHF; cdr3_nt: TGTGCCAGCAGCCCCTCAGGCCAGCCCCAGCATTTT
d_call: TRBD2; clone_size: .; v_call: TRBV7-3; j_call: TRBJ2-1; cdr3_aa: CASSVSTVGTLERETAYNEQFF; cdr3_nt: TGTGCCAGCAGTGTATCTACAGTGGGGACGTTGGAGCGGGAGACCGCCTACAATGAGCAGTTCTTC
d_call: .; clone_size: .; v_call: TRBV4-1; j_call: TRBJ1-1; cdr3_aa: CASSHPPLGAQGNTEAFF; cdr3_nt: TGCGCCAGCAGCCACCCCCCCTTGGGGGCCCAGGGGAACACTGAAGCTTTCTTT
d_call: TRBD2; clone_size: .; v_call: TRBV7-9; j_call: TRBJ2-1; cdr3_aa: CASTPLLASGHPWDEQFF; cdr3_nt: TGTGCCAGCACCCCGCTGCTGGCTAGCGGGCACCCCTGGGATGAGCAGTTCTTC